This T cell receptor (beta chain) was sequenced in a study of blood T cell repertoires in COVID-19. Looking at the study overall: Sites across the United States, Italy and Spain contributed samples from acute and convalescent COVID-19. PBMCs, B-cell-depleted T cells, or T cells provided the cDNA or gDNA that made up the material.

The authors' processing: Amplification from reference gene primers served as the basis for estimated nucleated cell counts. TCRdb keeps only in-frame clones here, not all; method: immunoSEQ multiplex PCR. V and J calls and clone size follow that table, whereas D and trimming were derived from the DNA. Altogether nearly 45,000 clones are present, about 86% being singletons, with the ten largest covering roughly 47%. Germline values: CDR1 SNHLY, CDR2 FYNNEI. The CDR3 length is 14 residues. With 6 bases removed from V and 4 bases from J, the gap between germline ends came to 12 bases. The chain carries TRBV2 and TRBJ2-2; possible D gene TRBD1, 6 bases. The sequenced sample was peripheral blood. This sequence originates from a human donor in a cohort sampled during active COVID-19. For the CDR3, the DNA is TGTGCCAGCAGATACAGGGAGTTCACCGGGGAGCTGTTTTTT. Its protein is CASRYREFTGELFF.